Below, 32 T cell receptor beta chains from the same sample are listed, as sequenced in a study of T cells in Graves' hyperthyroidism and ophthalmopathy (dated by TCRdb to the late 2010s). Library preparation used multiplex PCR. Sequencing was performed on an Illumina HiSeq 2000. TCR beta CDR3 regions were amplified from RNA transcripts. For the first round of RT-PCR on the TCR CDR3, the HTBI primer set was used together with the Qiagen OneStep RT-PCR kit. TCRdb reworked the public reads: Q25 trimming with fastp, MiXCR clone assembly, productive beta chains retained. When rows share a CDR3 protein, they turn into one entry using the most common DNA and genes. Counted in this sample were around 350,000 distinct CDR3 sequences; about 18% of them appeared once. The ten largest clonotypes hold about 3.7% of the sample. The sequenced sample consisted of blood. These receptor sequences come from a woman between 18 and 29 years old with Graves' hyperthyroidism.

This clonotype appeared many times. This sequence joins TRBV6-1 and TRBJ1-2; D is unclear. The germline V gene encodes CDR1 MNHNS and CDR2 SASEGT. V was trimmed by 10 bases and J by 2 bases, leaving 20 bases between them. The CDR3 covers 15 residues. CDR3 region: CATLIVGGLNYGYTF. CDR3 bases: TGTGCCACCTTGATAGTGGGAGGGCTGAACTATGGCTACACCTTC.

This clonotype was picked up a small number of times. A read error may account for a junction end that differs from germline. Here the CDR3 reads CASSQSPGTGVYGQYF. The CDR3 nucleotides read TGTGCCAGCAGCCAAAGCCCCGGGACAGGGGTTTACGGGCAGTACTTC. The V gene is TRBV6-1, the J gene TRBJ2-7, with TRBD1 matching over 10 bases. The CDR3 runs to 16 residues. Germline CDR1 MNHNS, CDR2 SASEGT.

This chain links TRBV5-1 with TRBJ1-2; D perhaps matches TRBD1 (5 bases). The CDR3 runs 15 residues. Germline loops: CDR1 SGHRS, CDR2 YFSETQ. V was cut by 0 bases and J by 4 bases, with 13 bases left in between. The DNA of the CDR3 is TGCGCCAGCAGCTTGGGGTCAGGGAGGACCTATGGCTACACCTTC. Translated, it gives CASSLGSGRTYGYTF.

The sample holds many counts of this clonotype. This chain links TRBV20-1 with TRBJ2-2; 8 bases fit TRBD1. The V gene's germline CDR1 is DFQATT and CDR2 SNEGSKA (reference sequence). The CDR3 runs 14 residues. After removal of 7 bases from V and 7 bases from J, the junction contained 11 bases not matched to a gene. Here the CDR3 DNA reads TGCAGTGTTAACGGCAGGGGGCTAGGCGGGGAGCTGTTTTTT. The encoded protein is CSVNGRGLGGELFF.

At least ten counts were recorded for this clonotype. The DNA for the CDR3 is TGTGCCAGCAGTTCTAGCGGACCACAAGAGACCCAGTACTTC. Translation: CASSSSGPQETQYF. The V and J genes are TRBV6-5 and TRBJ2-5; 7 bases line up with TRBD2. This CDR3 region has 14 residues. The germline gives CDR1 MNHEY, CDR2 SVGAGI. J gave up 2 bases and V 4 bases, and 4 bases lay outside the gene matches.

This clonotype was seen at least ten times. This chain joins TRBV28 and TRBJ2-7; 7 bases align to TRBD1. CDR1 is MDHEN and CDR2 is SYDVKM in the germline V gene. CDR3 size: 14 residues. Unmatched junction bases numbered 9, after V lost 5 bases and J lost 5 bases. The CDR3, as DNA: TGTGCCAGCAGTACCGGAGACAGGGTGGACGAGCAGTACTTC. Translating it yields CASSTGDRVDEQYF.

This clonotype occurred many times. This chain links TRBV20-1 with TRBJ1-1; the D gene is possibly TRBD1 (6 bases). V shed 0 bases and J shed 5 bases, with 16 bases lying between them. The germline gives CDR1 DFQATT, CDR2 SNEGSKA (reference sequence). The CDR3 is made up of 15 amino acids. CDR3: CSARDRGTGRTEAFF. CDR3 in DNA: TGCAGTGCTAGAGATCGAGGAACAGGGAGAACTGAAGCTTTCTTT.

Ten or more counts support this clonotype. The rearrangement links TRBV28 to TRBJ2-5; 11 bases are a match to TRBD2. Germline V lookup: CDR1 MDHEN, CDR2 SYDVKM. The CDR3 covers 16 residues. V was clipped by 6 bases and J by 1 base; unmatched bases: 7. The CDR3 DNA sequence: TGTGCCAGCAGCACTCGACTAGCGGGGTTCCAAGAGACCCAGTACTTC. Translation gives CASSTRLAGFQETQYF.

This clonotype was seen many times. The V and J genes are TRBV5-1 and TRBJ2-5; TRBD1 matches 7 bases. CDR3 length: 13 amino acids. CDR1 is SGHRS and CDR2 is YFSETQ in the germline V gene. V shed 2 bases and J 5 bases; nucleotides not matched to a gene: 3. The CDR3 DNA reads as TGCGCCAGCAGCTTACCGGACAGGGAGACCCAGTACTTC. Translated, it gives CASSLPDRETQYF.

This clonotype has a count of ten or more. The chain carries TRBV12-3 or TRBV12-4 and TRBJ2-2, with D possibly being TRBD2 (5 bases). Deletions cut 4 bases from V and 3 bases from J, with 18 bases between. The CDR3 is made up of 17 amino acids. CDR3 sequence reads: CASSSGWVTGDTGELFF. The CDR3 DNA is TGTGCCAGCAGTTCGGGTTGGGTCACCGGGGACACCGGGGAGCTGTTTTTT.

This clonotype was picked up one time. The gene calls are TRBV6-1 and TRBJ1-5; D ambiguous. Deletions cut 6 bases from V and 4 bases from J, with 13 bases between. Germline-derived CDR1 and CDR2 are MNHNS and SASEGT. This CDR3 is built from 14 residues. CDR3 sequence reads: CASSLRPENQPQHF. In DNA form, the CDR3 reads TGTGCCAGCAGCCTTCGGCCGGAAAATCAGCCCCAGCATTTT.

This clonotype was seen ten or more times. V usage is TRBV28 and J usage is TRBJ1-5; D remains ambiguous. This CDR3 contains 12 residues. Germline CDR1 is MDHEN and CDR2 is SYDVKM. Trimming shortened V by 6 bases and J by 9 bases, and 12 bases separated the two germline ends. CDR3 protein: CASRGFGMPQHF. The CDR3 DNA is TGTGCCAGCAGGGGATTTGGGATGCCCCAGCATTTT.

This clonotype was observed many times. CDR3 in DNA: TGTGCCTCCTTAGCAGGGGTCGAGCAGTACTTC. Its protein product is CASLAGVEQYF. The chain joins TRBV30 to TRBJ2-7; tentative D call: TRBD1 (6 bases). Germline-derived CDR1 and CDR2 are GTSNPN and SVGIG (reference sequence). V was trimmed by 7 bases and J by 6 bases, leaving 13 bases between them. The CDR3 runs 11 residues. Based on the CDR3 plus reference TRBV30 and TRBJ2-7, the full variable domain is SQTIHQWPATLVQPVGSPLSLECTVEGTSNPNLYWYRQAAGRGLQLLFYSVGIGQISSEVPQNLSASRPQDRQFILSSKKLLLSDSGFYLCASLAGVEQYFGPGTRLTVT.

The chain is built from TRBV6-2 or TRBV6-3 and TRBJ1-1, with unresolved D. V was pared by 7 bases and J by 1 base, with 10 bases between. CDR1 and CDR2 (germline): MNHEY, SVGEGT. This CDR3 has 13 residues. The CDR3 bases are TGTGCCAGCACCCTAGACGGGAACACTGAAGCTTTCTTT. It codes for CASTLDGNTEAFF.

Ten or more counts support this clonotype. The J gene is TRBJ1-1, the V gene TRBV6-1, with D hard to call. Per the germline V gene, CDR1 is MNHNS and CDR2 is SASEGT. This CDR3 spans 12 amino acids. With 2 bases removed from V and 11 bases from J, the gap between germline ends came to 12 bases. CDR3 in DNA: TGTGCCAGCAGTGAATCCGGATTTTTTGCTTTCTTT. Translating it yields CASSESGFFAFF.

This clonotype was recorded many times. The chain has TRBV6-5 and TRBJ1-5; 8 bases are shared with TRBD1. There are 13 residues in the CDR3. The V and J ends lost 6 bases and 5 bases, in that order; junction bases with no gene match: 3. Germline CDR1 MNHEY, CDR2 SVGAGI. The CDR3 coding sequence is TGTGCCAGCAGCTTGACAGGGGATCAGCCCCAGCATTTT. It translates to CASSLTGDQPQHF.

The chain combines TRBV5-1 with TRBJ2-7; maybe TRBD1 (5 bases). Deletions cut 0 bases from V and 2 bases from J, with 12 bases between. CDR3 size: 15 residues. Looked up from germline, CDR1 is SGHRS and CDR2 is YFSETQ. CDR3 sequence: CASSLGGAIAYEQYF. The CDR3 DNA is TGCGCCAGCAGCTTGGGTGGGGCCATCGCCTACGAGCAGTACTTC.

V gene TRBV12-3 or TRBV12-4 combines with J gene TRBJ2-7; the D call may be TRBD1 or TRBD2 (7 bases each). V gave up 5 bases and J gave up 3 bases, with 14 bases separating them. This CDR3 has 14 residues. CDR3 sequence (DNA): TGTGCCAGCAGTAGGGGGGGACAGTACTACGAGCAGTACTTC. This translates into CASSRGGQYYEQYF.

The chain joins TRBV6-1 to TRBJ1-5; weak D call: TRBD1 (5 bases). This CDR3 has 12 residues. Germline assignment: CDR1 MNHNS and CDR2 SASEGT. Between the trimmed V and J ends, which lost 1 base and 9 bases, there was a span of 7 bases. The CDR3 coding sequence is TGTGCCAGCAGTGAAGTGGGACCGCCCCAGCATTTT. It is translated as CASSEVGPPQHF.

Remarks on this clonotype: It may be a read error: a sequence one base away is much more abundant. This chain links TRBV6-5 with TRBJ1-3; TRBD1 matches 7 bases. With V trimmed by 1 base and J by 4 bases, 7 bases remained unmatched. Germline assignment: CDR1 MNHEY and CDR2 SVGAGI. This CDR3 region has 16 residues. The CDR3 sequence is CASSYWRGDRGNTIYF. The CDR3 DNA follows: TGTGCCAGCAGTTACTGGCGAGGGGACAGAGGAAACACCATATATTTT.

CDR3 protein: CASSLEQGWDIQYF. The DNA of the CDR3 is TGTGCCAGCAGCTTAGAACAGGGGTGGGACATTCAGTACTTC. The chain is built from TRBV7-9 and TRBJ2-4, with 7 bases matching TRBD1. Germline V gene sequence: CDR1 SEHNR, CDR2 FQNEAQ (reference sequence). Unmatched junction bases numbered 5, after V lost 1 base and J lost 8 bases. The CDR3 sequence is 14 residues long.

This clonotype was recorded many times. The chain employs TRBV6-1 and TRBJ2-2; unclear D gene. Trimming removed 4 bases from V and 7 bases from J, with 1 base in between. CDR1 is MNHNS and CDR2 is SASEGT in the germline V gene. CDR3 length: 10 amino acids. The CDR3 protein is CASSVGELFF. CDR3 coding DNA: TGTGCCAGCAGTGTCGGGGAGCTGTTTTTT.

This clonotype showed up many times. V and J are TRBV12-3 or TRBV12-4 and TRBJ2-2, with TRBD1 matching over 7 bases. This CDR3 contains 15 residues. The ends lost 5 bases at V and 4 bases at J; junction bases unmatched: 7. This CDR3 reads CASSPGQILTGELFF. The DNA of the CDR3 is TGTGCCAGCAGTCCGGGACAGATTCTCACCGGGGAGCTGTTTTTT.

The J gene is TRBJ2-7, the V gene TRBV4-1; the match to TRBD2 covers 15 bases. V lost 4 bases and J lost 6; bases outside the gene matches: 10. This CDR3 comprises 17 residues. The germline CDR1 and CDR2 sequences are MGHRA and YSYEKL. Here the CDR3 DNA reads TGCGCCAGCAGCCGTGGACTAGCGGGGGGGCCTTTTGGCGAGCAGTACTTC. Translated, it gives CASSRGLAGGPFGEQYF.

This clonotype was observed many times. The rearrangement uses TRBV5-1 and TRBJ2-5; TRBD2 might be the D (5 bases). This CDR3 comprises 11 residues. Trimming stripped 4 bases from V and 6 bases from J, with 7 bases between. Germline CDR1 and CDR2: SGHRS and YFSETQ. The CDR3 sequence: CASSTGKTQYF. The CDR3 region has the DNA TGCGCCAGCAGCACGGGGAAGACCCAGTACTTC.

The V and J genes are TRBV20-1 and TRBJ2-7, with D maybe TRBD1 (6 bases). The V end was cut by 0 bases, the J end by 4 bases, with 13 bases between. Looked up from germline, CDR1 is DFQATT and CDR2 is SNEGSKA (reference sequence). This CDR3 spans 14 amino acids. The CDR3 reads CSARDPGVIYEQYF. The CDR3 DNA is TGCAGTGCTAGAGATCCAGGGGTAATTTACGAGCAGTACTTC.

This clonotype has at least ten counts. The chain is built from TRBV15 and TRBJ1-1; D gene uncertain. This CDR3 has 16 amino acids. Trimming cost V 1 base and J 2 bases, with 14 bases left between them. Germline CDR1 and CDR2: LNHNV and YYDKDF (reference sequence). The CDR3 loop reads CATSRGLLTQNTEAFF. CDR3 coding DNA: TGTGCCACCAGCAGAGGGTTGTTGACACAAAACACTGAAGCTTTCTTT.

This rearrangement joins TRBV9 to TRBJ1-2, with D hard to call. The CDR3 runs to 16 residues. Deletions cut 4 bases from V and 5 bases from J, with 21 bases between. Germline V gene sequence: CDR1 SGDLS, CDR2 YYNGEE. CDR3 nucleotide sequence: TGTGCCAGCAGCTTGGTGGCTTCAGGATATCTATATGGCTACACCTTC. It translates to CASSLVASGYLYGYTF.

V usage is TRBV4-3 and J usage is TRBJ2-7, with D possibly TRBD1 on 6 matching bases. V lost 0 bases and J 3 bases, leaving 9 bases between the germline ends. Per germline, CDR1 LGHNA and CDR2 YSLEER. CDR3 length: 14 residues. CDR3: CASSQEQGFYEQYF. CDR3 coding DNA: TGCGCCAGCAGCCAAGAACAGGGATTCTACGAGCAGTACTTC.

Concerning this clonotype itself: With a much larger clone just one base away, this may be a read error. The chain links TRBV20-1 to TRBJ2-7; TRBD2 agrees at 12 bases. Per the germline V gene, CDR1 is DFQATT and CDR2 is SNEGSKA (reference sequence). V lost 0 bases, J lost 9 bases, and 15 bases stayed unmatched. The CDR3 extends over 17 amino acids. CDR3 region: CSARDPASGGAFIGQYF. The CDR3 nucleotides read TGCAGTGCTAGAGATCCCGCTAGCGGGGGGGCCTTCATCGGGCAGTACTTC.

This clonotype was seen at least ten times. The chain employs TRBV11-2 and TRBJ2-1; the match to TRBD1 covers 7 bases. V was pared by 1 base and J by 6 bases, with 6 bases of the junction left unmatched. The CDR3 is 15 amino acids. Per the germline V gene, CDR1 is SGHAT and CDR2 is FQNNGV. Written as DNA, the CDR3 is TGTGCCAGCAGCTTAGGGGGGACAGTCATCAATGAGCAGTTCTTC. It specifies CASSLGGTVINEQFF.

This clonotype was picked up many times. The rearrangement links TRBV11-1 to TRBJ2-7; the match to TRBD2 covers 13 bases. CDR3 length: 15 residues. Unmatched junction bases numbered 7, after V lost 5 bases and J lost 6 bases. Germline lookup yields CDR1 SGHAT and CDR2 FQDESV (reference sequence). As DNA, the CDR3 is TGTGCCAGCAGCCCCCGACTAGCGGGGGGACCCGAGCAGTACTTC. The encoded protein is CASSPRLAGGPEQYF.